The 19 T cell receptor beta chains below all came from one sample that was sequenced in a study of type 1 and type 2 diabetes patients. PCR was run on genomic DNA. Amplification of the beta chain CDR3 used 30 forward and 13 reverse multiplex primers. One entry per CDR3 protein results from TCRdb running MiXCR on the multiplex PCR reads. The sample comprises 250,000 to 300,000 distinct CDR3 sequences, 45% to 60% of which are singletons, and roughly 15% rests with the top ten. Sequencing was carried out using peripheral blood mononuclear cells (PBMCs). The receptors were gathered from a man aged 18 to 29 with type 2 diabetes.

This clonotype was picked up many times. The J gene is TRBJ2-7, the V gene TRBV2, with D hard to call. The germline V gene encodes CDR1 SNHLY and CDR2 FYNNEI. Deletions cut 5 bases from V and 6 bases from J, with 14 bases between. CDR3 length equals 13 residues. The CDR3 loop reads CASSSFPRSEQYF. As DNA, the CDR3 is TGTGCCAGCAGTTCATTTCCCCGGTCCGAGCAGTACTTC.

This chain's CDR3 is CSARTLLNTEAFF. DNA of the CDR3: TGCAGTGCTAGGACCCTATTGAACACTGAAGCTTTCTTT. The chain combines TRBV20-1 with TRBJ1-1; D is uncertain. Per the germline V gene, CDR1 is DFQATT and CDR2 is SNEGSKA (reference sequence). The CDR3 spans 13 residues. V gave up 3 bases and J gave up 0 bases, with 8 bases separating them.

Concerning this clonotype itself: Relative to the germline gene, one junction end is altered; a read error may explain this. CDR3 bases: TGTGCCAGCAGCCTAACCGGGATGACGCCCCTCCACTTT. It is translated as CASSLTGMTPLHF. The genes are TRBV7-3 and TRBJ1-6, with unresolved D. Germline-derived CDR1 and CDR2 are SGHTA and FQGTGA. The CDR3 consists of 13 residues.

This clonotype was observed a handful of times. The V call is TRBV7-4, the J call TRBJ2-7; perhaps TRBD2 as D (6 bases). Germline V gene sequence: CDR1 SGHVT, CDR2 SQSDAQ. V was shortened by 1 base and J by 6 bases, with 10 bases between the two germline ends. The CDR3 is 13 residues long. The CDR3 loop is CASSLVVGGEQYF. The CDR3 DNA is TGTGCCAGCAGCTTAGTAGTGGGGGGCGAGCAGTACTTC.

The chain is built from TRBV28 and TRBJ2-3; maybe TRBD1 (6 bases). CDR1 is MDHEN, CDR2 SYDVKM, per germline. Trimming took off 5 bases at V and 6 bases at J, with 18 bases between the two ends. This CDR3 comprises 15 residues. CDR3 nucleotide sequence: TGTGCCAGCAGTGACCAGGGAAGGGGGTGGGATACGCAGTATTTT. Its protein product is CASSDQGRGWDTQYF.

This clonotype was counted only a few times. V gene TRBV29-1 combines with J gene TRBJ1-1, with D hard to call. Trimming took 4 bases from V and 7 from J, leaving 7 bases between them. The V gene's germline CDR1 is SQVTM and CDR2 ANQGSEA. The length of the CDR3 is 10 residues. In nucleotides, the CDR3 is TGCAGCGTTGTGGAGAATGAAGCTTTCTTT. Amino acid sequence: CSVVENEAFF.

This clonotype was counted only a few times. J is TRBJ1-6 and V is TRBV5-1; TRBD1 matches 8 bases. The germline V gene encodes CDR1 SGHRS and CDR2 YFSETQ. Unmatched junction bases numbered 2, after V lost 1 base and J lost 5 bases. The CDR3 contains 15 residues. CDR3: CASSLTGGDNSPLHF. The CDR3 DNA is TGCGCCAGCAGCTTGACAGGGGGAGATAATTCACCCCTCCACTTT.

The V gene is TRBV2, the J gene TRBJ2-5; 12 nucleotides agree with TRBD2. Germline V lookup: CDR1 SNHLY, CDR2 FYNNEI. The CDR3 totals 15 residues. V was clipped by 6 bases and J by 7 bases; unmatched bases: 9. CDR3 nucleotide sequence: TGTGCCAGCAGAGCTCGACTAGCGGGAGAGGGGACCCAGTACTTC. Protein: CASRARLAGEGTQYF.

This sequence joins TRBV13 and TRBJ2-7; D unclear. V dropped 5 bases and J dropped 2 bases, with 10 bases sitting between them. The V gene's germline CDR1 is PRHDT and CDR2 FYEKMQ (reference sequence). This CDR3 is 13 amino acids long. The CDR3 region has the DNA TGTGCCAGCAGCCTACAGCTAGCCTACGAGCAGTACTTC. Translated, it gives CASSLQLAYEQYF.

Comment on this clonotype: One end of the junction fails to match germline, which may point to a read error. V is TRBV4-1 and J is TRBJ1-1; D is possibly TRBD1 (5 bases). This CDR3 contains 15 residues. Germline CDR1 MGHRA, CDR2 YSYEKL. The CDR3 reads CASSEDGKQGTEAFF. CDR3 sequence (DNA): TGCGCCAGCAGCGAAGACGGGAAGCAGGGCACTGAAGCTTTCTTT.

J is TRBJ2-7 and V is TRBV20-1; 11 bases match TRBD2. The V segment lost 5 bases and the J segment 4 bases; nucleotides outside the gene matches: 16. The CDR3 loop spans 17 amino acids. Looked up from germline, CDR1 is DFQATT and CDR2 is SNEGSKA (reference sequence). The CDR3 DNA is TGCAGTGCTGCAACTCCTTGGGGGACTAGCGGTGATTACGAGCAGTACTTC. This codes for CSAATPWGTSGDYEQYF.

The chain has TRBV2 and TRBJ2-7; maybe TRBD1 (6 bases). Trimming cost V 3 bases and J 4 bases, with 22 bases left between them. CDR1 SNHLY and CDR2 FYNNEI come from the germline V gene. The length of the CDR3 is 17 residues. The CDR3 DNA is TGTGCCAGCAGTGAGGTCCAGGTCGTCGGGACACATTACGAGCAGTACTTC. This encodes CASSEVQVVGTHYEQYF.

This clonotype was seen a few times. CDR3 loop: CASSTDAGPRTQYF. As DNA, the CDR3 is TGTGCCAGCAGCACGGACGCAGGCCCGCGGACCCAGTACTTC. The chain links TRBV5-5 to TRBJ2-5, with no clear D. The CDR3 totals 14 residues. V was cut by 4 bases and J by 7 bases, with 17 bases left in between. The germline V gene has CDR1 SGHKS and CDR2 YYEKEE (reference sequence).

A note on this clonotype: A much larger clonotype is one base distant, so this may be a read error. The CDR3 ends on some other residue instead of the conserved phenylalanine or tryptophan, so this is likely a read error. The gene calls are TRBV10-1 and TRBJ1-1; no reliable D call. CDR1 is WNHNN, CDR2 SYGVQD, per germline (reference sequence). With 2 bases removed from V and 3 bases from J, the gap between germline ends came to 13 bases. CDR3 length: 15 amino acids. CDR3 sequence reads: CASSEVPGWDTEAFS. CDR3 in DNA: TGCGCCAGCAGTGAGGTTCCGGGTTGGGACACTGAAGCTTTCTCT.

This clonotype has a count of ten or more. V gene TRBV20-1 combines with J gene TRBJ2-7; D possibly corresponds to TRBD2 (5 bases). V was shortened by 4 bases and J by 3 bases, with 10 bases between the two germline ends. The germline gives CDR1 DFQATT, CDR2 SNEGSKA (reference sequence). CDR3 length: 12 residues. This chain's CDR3 is CSATGLDYEQYF. The CDR3 nucleotides read TGCAGTGCTACCGGACTTGACTACGAGCAGTACTTC.

The chain carries TRBV5-5 and TRBJ2-7; 8 bases align to TRBD1. The CDR3 covers 14 residues. V shed 4 bases and J 2 bases; nucleotides not matched to a gene: 5. CDR1 SGHKS and CDR2 YYEKEE come from the germline V gene (reference sequence). As DNA, the CDR3 is TGTGCCAGCAGCGGACAGGGTACAACCTACGAGCAGTACTTC. Protein product: CASSGQGTTYEQYF.

V and J are TRBV7-9 and TRBJ2-7, with a possible D match to TRBD1 (5 bases). V lost 8 bases and J lost 3, with 11 bases in between. The germline gives CDR1 SEHNR, CDR2 FQNEAQ (reference sequence). The CDR3 has 12 residues. The CDR3 region is CASGQGHYEQYF. The CDR3 nucleotides are TGTGCCAGCGGCCAGGGCCACTACGAGCAGTACTTC.

The chain links TRBV7-2 to TRBJ1-1; D uncertain. The CDR3 consists of 16 residues. The V gene's germline CDR1 is SGHTA and CDR2 FQGNSA. V lost 6 bases to trimming and J lost 1 base, with 18 bases between them. Written as DNA, the CDR3 is TGTGCCAGCAGGATGGGCAGCGGTGGTGGGAACACTGAAGCTTTCTTT. This codes for CASRMGSGGGNTEAFF.

The J gene is TRBJ2-5, the V gene TRBV20-1; 8 bases match TRBD2. The CDR3 runs to 13 residues. V gave up 4 bases and J gave up 5 bases; unmatched junction bases: 6. Germline loops: CDR1 DFQATT, CDR2 SNEGSKA (reference sequence). DNA for the CDR3: TGCAGTGCTATTCGGGGGGGACGGGAGACCCAGTACTTC. This encodes CSAIRGGRETQYF.